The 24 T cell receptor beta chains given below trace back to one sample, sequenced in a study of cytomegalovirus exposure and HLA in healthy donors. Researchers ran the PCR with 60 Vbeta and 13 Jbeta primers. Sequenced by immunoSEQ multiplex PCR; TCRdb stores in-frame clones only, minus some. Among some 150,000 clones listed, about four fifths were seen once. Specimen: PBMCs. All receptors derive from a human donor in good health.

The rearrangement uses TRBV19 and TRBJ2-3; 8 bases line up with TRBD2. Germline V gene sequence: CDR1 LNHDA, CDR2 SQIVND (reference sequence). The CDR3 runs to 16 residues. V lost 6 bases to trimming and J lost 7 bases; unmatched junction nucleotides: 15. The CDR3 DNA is TGTGCCAGTAGCCTTACTAGCGGTCAAAGAGGGAATACGCAGTATTTT. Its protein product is CASSLTSGQRGNTQYF.

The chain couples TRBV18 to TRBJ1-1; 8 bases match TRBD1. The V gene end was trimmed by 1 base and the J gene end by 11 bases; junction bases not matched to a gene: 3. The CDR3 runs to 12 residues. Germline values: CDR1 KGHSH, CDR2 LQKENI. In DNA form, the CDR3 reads TGTGCCAGCTCACCACGGACAGGGATGGCTTTCTTT. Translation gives CASSPRTGMAFF.

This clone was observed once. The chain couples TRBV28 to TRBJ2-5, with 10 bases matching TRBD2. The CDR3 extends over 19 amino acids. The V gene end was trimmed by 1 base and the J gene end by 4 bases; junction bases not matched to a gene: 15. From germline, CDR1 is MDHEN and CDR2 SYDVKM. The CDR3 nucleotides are TGTGCCAGCAGTTTATCAAACATTTTAGCGGGAGGTCTCCGAGAGACCCAGTACTTC. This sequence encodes CASSLSNILAGGLRETQYF. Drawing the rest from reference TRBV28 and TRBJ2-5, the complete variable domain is DVKVTQSSRYLVKRTGEKVFLECVQDMDHENMFWYRQDPGLGLRLIYFSYDVKMKEKGDIPEGYSVSREKKERFSLILESASTNQTSMYLCASSLSNILAGGLRETQYFGPGTRLLVL.

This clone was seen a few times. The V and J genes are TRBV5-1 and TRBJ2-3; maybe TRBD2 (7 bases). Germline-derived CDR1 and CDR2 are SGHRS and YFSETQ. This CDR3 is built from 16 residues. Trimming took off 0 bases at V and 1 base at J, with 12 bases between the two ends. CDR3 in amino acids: CASSLGGGAGTDTQYF. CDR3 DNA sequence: TGCGCCAGCAGCTTGGGGGGGGGCGCAGGCACAGATACGCAGTATTTT. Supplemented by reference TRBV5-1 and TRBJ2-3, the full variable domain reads KAGVTQTPRYLIKTRGQQVTLSCSPISGHRSVSWYQQTPGQGLQFLFEYFSETQRNKGNFPGRFSGRQFSNSRSEMNVSTLELGDSALYLCASSLGGGAGTDTQYFGPGTRLTVL.

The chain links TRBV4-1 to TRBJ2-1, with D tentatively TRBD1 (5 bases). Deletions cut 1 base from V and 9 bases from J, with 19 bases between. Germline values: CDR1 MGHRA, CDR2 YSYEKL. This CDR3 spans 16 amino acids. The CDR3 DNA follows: TGCGCCAGCAGCCAAGTGGGTGCGGCAGGGTGGCGTGAGCAGTTCTTC. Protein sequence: CASSQVGAAGWREQFF.

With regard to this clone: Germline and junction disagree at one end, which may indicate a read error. The CDR3 nucleotides are TGTGCCAGCCTCGAGACAGGGACTGGCTACCCCTTC. This encodes CASLETGTGYPF. This chain links TRBV28 with TRBJ1-2; TRBD1 matches at 7 bases. Germline V gene lookup returns CDR1 MDHEN and CDR2 SYDVKM. The CDR3 is made up of 12 amino acids.

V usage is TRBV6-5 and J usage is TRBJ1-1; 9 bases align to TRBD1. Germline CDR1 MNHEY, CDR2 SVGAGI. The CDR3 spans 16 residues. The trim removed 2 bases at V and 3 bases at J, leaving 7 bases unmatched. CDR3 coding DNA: TGTGCCAGCAGTTACAATGGACAGGGGAGGTACACTGAAGCTTTCTTT. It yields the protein CASSYNGQGRYTEAFF.

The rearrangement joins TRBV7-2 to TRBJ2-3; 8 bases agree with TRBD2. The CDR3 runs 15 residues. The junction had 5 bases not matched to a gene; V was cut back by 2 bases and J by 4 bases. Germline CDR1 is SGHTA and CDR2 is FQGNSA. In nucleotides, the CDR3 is TGTGCCAGCAGCTTAAACGGGAGGGGGGCAGATACGCAGTATTTT. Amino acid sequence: CASSLNGRGADTQYF.

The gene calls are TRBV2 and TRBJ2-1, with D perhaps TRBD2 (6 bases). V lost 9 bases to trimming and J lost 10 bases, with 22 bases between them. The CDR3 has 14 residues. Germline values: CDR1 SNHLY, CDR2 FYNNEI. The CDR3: CASFSRGTGREQFF. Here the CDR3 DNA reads TGTGCCAGTTTTTCGAGGGGAACGGGGAGGGAGCAGTTCTTC.

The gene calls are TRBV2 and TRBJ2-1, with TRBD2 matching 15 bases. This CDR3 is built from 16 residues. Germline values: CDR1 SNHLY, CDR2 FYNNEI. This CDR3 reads CKTGTSGGLSYNEQFF. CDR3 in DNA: TGTAAAACCGGGACTAGCGGGGGGCTATCCTACAATGAGCAGTTCTTC.

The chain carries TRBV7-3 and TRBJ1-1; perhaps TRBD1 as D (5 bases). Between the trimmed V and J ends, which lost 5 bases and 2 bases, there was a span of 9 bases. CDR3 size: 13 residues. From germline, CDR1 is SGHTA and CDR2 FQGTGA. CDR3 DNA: TGTGCCAGCAGCGACAGCGTCAACACTGAAGCTTTCTTT. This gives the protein CASSDSVNTEAFF.

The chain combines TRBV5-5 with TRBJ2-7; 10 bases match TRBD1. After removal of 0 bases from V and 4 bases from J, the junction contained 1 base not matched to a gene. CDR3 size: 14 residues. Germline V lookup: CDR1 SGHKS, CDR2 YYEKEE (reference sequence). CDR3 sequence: CASSLGQGAYEQYF. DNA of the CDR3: TGTGCCAGCAGCTTGGGACAGGGGGCGTACGAGCAGTACTTC.

CDR3 in amino acids: CASSQTGTGGFETF. The CDR3 DNA reads TGCGCCAGCAGCCAAACCGGGACAGGGGGTTTCGAAACCTTC. V is TRBV4-3 and J is TRBJ1-2; 11 bases map to TRBD1. This CDR3 has 14 residues. With V trimmed by 2 bases and J by 14 bases, 10 bases remained unmatched. Germline CDR1 and CDR2: LGHNA and YSLEER.

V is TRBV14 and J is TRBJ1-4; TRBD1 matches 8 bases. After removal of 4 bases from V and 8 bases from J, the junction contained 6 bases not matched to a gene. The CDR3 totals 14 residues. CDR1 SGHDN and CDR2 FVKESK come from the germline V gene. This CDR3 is CASSPRTGKEKLFF. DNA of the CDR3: TGTGCCAGCAGCCCCAGGACAGGGAAGGAAAAACTGTTTTTT.

The DNA of the CDR3 is TGTGCCAGCAAGACATCCGGGACAGGGCCCTATAGCAATCAGCCCCAGCATTTT. The encoded protein is CASKTSGTGPYSNQPQHF. The rearrangement joins TRBV27 to TRBJ1-5, with 9 bases that match TRBD1. This CDR3 spans 18 amino acids. V shed 7 bases, J shed 0 bases, and the junction held 13 bases outside the gene matches. CDR1 and CDR2 from the germline V gene are MNHEY and SMNVEV (reference sequence).

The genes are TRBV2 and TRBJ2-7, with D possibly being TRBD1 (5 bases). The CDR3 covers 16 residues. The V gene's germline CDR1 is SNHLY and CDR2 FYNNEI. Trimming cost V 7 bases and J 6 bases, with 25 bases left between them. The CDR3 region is CASIFTLRLGHSEQYF. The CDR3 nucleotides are TGTGCCAGCATCTTTACCCTCAGGTTGGGGCACTCCGAGCAGTACTTC.

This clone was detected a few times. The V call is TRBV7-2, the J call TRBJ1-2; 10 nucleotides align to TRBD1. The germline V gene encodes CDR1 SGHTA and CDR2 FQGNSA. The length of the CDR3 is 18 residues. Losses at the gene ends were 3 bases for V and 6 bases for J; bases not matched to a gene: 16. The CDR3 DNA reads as TGTGCCAGCAGCTTTAATCTTCTCGACAGGGGGCGAAGTAATGGCTACACCTTC. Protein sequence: CASSFNLLDRGRSNGYTF.

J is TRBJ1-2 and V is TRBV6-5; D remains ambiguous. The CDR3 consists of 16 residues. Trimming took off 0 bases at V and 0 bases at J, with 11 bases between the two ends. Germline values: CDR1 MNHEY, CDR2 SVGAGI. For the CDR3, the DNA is TGTGCCAGCAGTTACTCGAAGTACGGAGCTAACTATGGCTACACCTTC. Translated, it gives CASSYSKYGANYGYTF.

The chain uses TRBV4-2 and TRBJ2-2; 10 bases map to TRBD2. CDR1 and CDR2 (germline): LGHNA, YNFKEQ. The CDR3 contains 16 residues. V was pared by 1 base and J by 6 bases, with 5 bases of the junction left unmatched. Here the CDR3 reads CASSQVLAGEAGELFF. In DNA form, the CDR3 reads TGTGCCAGCAGCCAAGTCCTAGCGGGAGAGGCCGGGGAGCTGTTTTTT.

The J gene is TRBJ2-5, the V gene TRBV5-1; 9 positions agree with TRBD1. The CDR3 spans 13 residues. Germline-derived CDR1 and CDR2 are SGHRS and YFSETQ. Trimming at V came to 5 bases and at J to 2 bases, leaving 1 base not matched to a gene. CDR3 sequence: CASRGTGQETQYF. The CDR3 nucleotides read TGCGCCAGCAGGGGGACAGGGCAAGAGACCCAGTACTTC.

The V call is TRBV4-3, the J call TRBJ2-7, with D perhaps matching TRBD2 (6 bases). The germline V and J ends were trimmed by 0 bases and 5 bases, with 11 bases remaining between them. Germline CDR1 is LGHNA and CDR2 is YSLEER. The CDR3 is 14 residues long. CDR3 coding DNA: TGCGCCAGCAGCCAAGAATGGAGGGGCCACGAGCAGTACTTC. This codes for CASSQEWRGHEQYF.

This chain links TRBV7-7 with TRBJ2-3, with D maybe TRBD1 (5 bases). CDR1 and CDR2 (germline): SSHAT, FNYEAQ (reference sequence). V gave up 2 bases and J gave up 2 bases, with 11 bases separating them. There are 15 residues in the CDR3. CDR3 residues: CASSLRGAVTDTQYF. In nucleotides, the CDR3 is TGTGCCAGCAGCTTACGTGGGGCTGTCACAGATACGCAGTATTTT.

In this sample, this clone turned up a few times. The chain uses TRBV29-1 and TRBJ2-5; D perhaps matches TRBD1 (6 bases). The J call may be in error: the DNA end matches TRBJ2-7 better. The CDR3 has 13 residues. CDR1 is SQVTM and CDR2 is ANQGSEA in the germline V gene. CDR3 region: CSVEQGIGYEQYF. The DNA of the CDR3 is TGCAGCGTTGAACAGGGGATAGGGTACGAGCAGTACTTC.

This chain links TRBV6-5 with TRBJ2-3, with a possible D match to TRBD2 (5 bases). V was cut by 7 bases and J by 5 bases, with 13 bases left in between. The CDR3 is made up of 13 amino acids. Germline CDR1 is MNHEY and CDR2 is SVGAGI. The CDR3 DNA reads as TGTGCCAGCAATTTCGATGAGGGAGATACGCAGTATTTT. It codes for CASNFDEGDTQYF.